The T cell receptor (beta chain) under discussion was sequenced for a study of beta chain features in type 1 diabetes. Trimming removed 0 bases at V and 6 bases at J, with 12 bases between. The CDR3 contains 15 residues. Looked up from germline, CDR1 is SGHNT and CDR2 is YYREEE (reference sequence). General study findings and limits: Moderate yet significant TCRB CDR3 shortening was seen in Type 1 diabetes patients in all four CD4+ subsets.

TCRB transcripts that were expressed got sequenced, as all of the isolated RNA had been reverse transcribed. About 3.6 million reads on average were seen across naive, central memory and regulatory T cell samples. Measured with immunoSEQ multiplex PCR; TCRdb has only the in-frame clones, and not every one. The sample shows around 97,000 clones, around 30% of them seen only once. With regard to this clone: Its target is unknown.

The gene calls are TRBV5-4 and TRBJ1-4; TRBD1 is a possible D gene (5 bases). The TCR sequence derives from a young woman with type 1 diabetes. Sequenced: central memory CD4+ T cells from blood. CDR3 in amino acids: CASSLGGDGDEKLFF. CDR3 bases: TGTGCCAGCAGCTTGGGCGGGGACGGAGATGAAAAACTGTTTTTT.